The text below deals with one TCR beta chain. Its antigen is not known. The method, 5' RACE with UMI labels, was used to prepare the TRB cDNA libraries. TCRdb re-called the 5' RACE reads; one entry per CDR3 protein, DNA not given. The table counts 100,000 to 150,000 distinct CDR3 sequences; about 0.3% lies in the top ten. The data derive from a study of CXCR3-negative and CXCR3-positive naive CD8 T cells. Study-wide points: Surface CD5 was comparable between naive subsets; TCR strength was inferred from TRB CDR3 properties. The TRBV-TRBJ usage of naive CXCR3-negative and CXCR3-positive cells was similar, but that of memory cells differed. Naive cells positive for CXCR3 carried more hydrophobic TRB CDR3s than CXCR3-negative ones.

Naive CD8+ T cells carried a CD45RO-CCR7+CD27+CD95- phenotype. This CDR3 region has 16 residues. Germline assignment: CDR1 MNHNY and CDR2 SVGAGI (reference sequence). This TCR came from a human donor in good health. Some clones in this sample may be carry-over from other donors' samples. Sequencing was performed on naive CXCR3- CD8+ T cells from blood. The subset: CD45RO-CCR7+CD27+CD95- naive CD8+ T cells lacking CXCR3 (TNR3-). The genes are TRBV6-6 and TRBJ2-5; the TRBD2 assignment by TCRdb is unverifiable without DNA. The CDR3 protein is CASSYTREEPQETQYF.